These 27 T cell receptor beta chains were sequenced from one sample in a study of T cell responses to AZD1222 COVID-19 vaccine. Clones were read by immunoSEQ multiplex PCR, and TCRdb kept only the in-frame ones, dropping some. Here the sample spans about 160,000 clones, around nine tenths being singletons. Material: peripheral blood, obtained 28 days after the second AZD1222 dose. Every receptor here comes from an adult who received the AZD1222 COVID-19 vaccine.

The genes are TRBV24-1 and TRBJ2-2, with D maybe TRBD1 (6 bases). Per germline, CDR1 KGHDR and CDR2 SFDVKD. Trimming stripped 4 bases from V and 2 bases from J, with 10 bases between. The CDR3 is 15 amino acids. CDR3 protein: CATSDQGTNTGELFF. The CDR3 region has the DNA TGTGCCACCAGTGACCAGGGGACCAACACCGGGGAGCTGTTTTTT.

The chain joins TRBV24-1 to TRBJ1-2, with D possibly being TRBD1 (5 bases). This CDR3 spans 14 amino acids. Germline lookup yields CDR1 KGHDR and CDR2 SFDVKD. Trimming took 5 bases from V and 5 from J, leaving 14 bases between them. CDR3 sequence reads: CATSALPGGYGYTF. In DNA, the CDR3 is TGTGCCACCAGTGCCCTGCCGGGGGGATATGGCTACACCTTC.

The rearrangement uses TRBV7-3 and TRBJ1-2; 11 nucleotides match TRBD1. The J segment lost 7 bases and the V segment lost 6 bases, leaving 4 bases of the junction unmatched. This CDR3 is 13 amino acids long. Germline V gene sequence: CDR1 SGHTA, CDR2 FQGTGA. CDR3 in amino acids: CASSQGQGGGYTF. CDR3 nucleotides: TGTGCCAGCAGTCAGGGACAGGGGGGTGGCTACACCTTC. Complete variable domain (other parts from reference TRBV7-3 and TRBJ1-2): GAGVSQTPSNKVTEKGKYVELRCDPISGHTALYWYRQSLGQGPEFLIYFQGTGAADDSGLPNDRFFAVRPEGSVSTLKIQRTERGDSAVYLCASSQGQGGGYTFGSGTRLTVV.

The chain employs TRBV24-1 and TRBJ2-1; 8 bases map to TRBD2. The germline V gene has CDR1 KGHDR and CDR2 SFDVKD. The CDR3 spans 14 residues. Losses at the gene ends were 4 bases for V and 10 bases for J; bases not matched to a gene: 8. CDR3 sequence reads: CATSEAGGPGEQFF. CDR3 nucleotides: TGTGCCACCAGTGAGGCGGGGGGCCCAGGAGAGCAGTTCTTC.

This clone was seen a few times. The V gene is TRBV30, the J gene TRBJ1-6; D gene unclear. This CDR3 spans 12 amino acids. Germline lookup yields CDR1 GTSNPN and CDR2 SVGIG (reference sequence). V was cut by 3 bases and J by 8 bases, with 8 bases left in between. This chain's CDR3 is CAWSRMDSPLHF. The CDR3 nucleotides are TGTGCCTGGAGCCGTATGGATTCACCCCTCCACTTT.

The chain joins TRBV20-1 to TRBJ2-5; 12 bases map to TRBD1. Germline loops: CDR1 DFQATT, CDR2 SNEGSKA (reference sequence). The CDR3 sequence is 14 residues long. V dropped 3 bases and J dropped 5; count of bases not matched to a gene: 4. The CDR3 nucleotides are TGCAGTGCTAGTGGGGACAGGGGGCAGGAGACCCAGTACTTC. Translating it yields CSASGDRGQETQYF.

V and J are TRBV7-3 and TRBJ1-6; no definite D call. This CDR3 has 13 amino acids. V was trimmed by 1 base and J by 8 bases, leaving 6 bases between them. The germline CDR1 and CDR2 sequences are SGHTA and FQGTGA. The CDR3 loop is CASSLIGDSPLHF. CDR3 DNA: TGTGCCAGCAGCTTAATCGGGGATTCACCCCTCCACTTT.

The chain's CDR3 is CASSKCLAGAYSYEQYF. CDR3 DNA: TGTGCCAGCAGCAAATGTCTAGCGGGGGCTTACTCCTACGAGCAGTACTTC. The V and J genes are TRBV21-1 and TRBJ2-7; the table names TRBD2, a call not compared with the DNA. TRBV21-1 constitutes a pseudogene. The CDR3 loop spans 17 amino acids.

The chain joins TRBV6-2 or TRBV6-3 to TRBJ1-1; D call uncertain. Trimming shortened V by 6 bases and J by 11 bases, and 25 bases separated the two germline ends. The germline gives CDR1 MNHEY, CDR2 SVGEGT. This CDR3 region has 15 residues. The chain's CDR3 is CASSPPGQRHWWAFF. CDR3 nucleotides: TGTGCCAGCAGCCCCCCTGGGCAGCGCCATTGGTGGGCTTTCTTT.

The chain couples TRBV10-3 to TRBJ1-2; TRBD1 agrees at 9 bases. The germline CDR1 and CDR2 sequences are ENHRY and SYGVKD. The junction had 8 bases not matched to a gene; V was cut back by 6 bases and J by 6 bases. The CDR3 spans 14 residues. The CDR3 here is CAIRMVRDRDGYTF. CDR3 sequence (DNA): TGTGCCATCAGGATGGTTCGGGACAGGGATGGCTACACCTTC.

The chain uses TRBV6-4 and TRBJ1-5; 7 positions match TRBD1. This CDR3 is built from 16 residues. The V and J ends lost 7 bases and 1 base, in that order; junction bases with no gene match: 10. Germline V gene lookup returns CDR1 MRHNA and CDR2 SNTAGT. The DNA for the CDR3 is TGTGCCAGCACCCCAGGGGGGGAGATGAGCAATCAGCCCCAGCATTTT. Translating gives CASTPGGEMSNQPQHF.

This chain links TRBV18 with TRBJ1-5, with unresolved D. CDR1 is KGHSH, CDR2 LQKENI, per germline. This CDR3 is 12 amino acids long. The V and J ends lost 0 bases and 5 bases respectively, with 2 bases between them. The CDR3 loop reads CASSPPDQPQHF. CDR3 coding DNA: TGTGCCAGCTCACCACCAGATCAGCCCCAGCATTTT. The whole variable domain, remainder taken from reference TRBV18 and TRBJ1-5, is NAGVMQNPRHLVRRRGQEARLRCSPMKGHSHVYWYRQLPEEGLKFMVYLQKENIIDESGMPKERFSAEFPKEGPSILRIQQVVRGDSAAYFCASSPPDQPQHFGDGTRLSIL.

This chain uses TRBV5-1 with TRBJ2-1; D is uncertain. This CDR3 has 14 residues. V was cut by 0 bases and J by 7 bases, with 11 bases left in between. Germline lookup yields CDR1 SGHRS and CDR2 YFSETQ. The CDR3 bases are TGCGCCAGCAGCTTGGAGAACGGTTTAAATGAGCAGTTCTTC. Translated, it gives CASSLENGLNEQFF. The entire variable domain, with the rest obtained from reference TRBV5-1 and TRBJ2-1, is as follows: KAGVTQTPRYLIKTRGQQVTLSCSPISGHRSVSWYQQTPGQGLQFLFEYFSETQRNKGNFPGRFSGRQFSNSRSEMNVSTLELGDSALYLCASSLENGLNEQFFGPGTRLTVL.

The rearrangement joins TRBV6-4 to TRBJ1-4; 7 nucleotides match TRBD1. The CDR3 consists of 17 residues. V lost 2 bases, J lost 8 bases, and 14 bases stayed unmatched. Per germline, CDR1 MRHNA and CDR2 SNTAGT. The chain's CDR3 is CASSDPKFRDSAEKLFF. The CDR3, as DNA: TGTGCCAGCAGTGACCCAAAATTCCGGGACAGCGCAGAAAAACTGTTTTTT.

The V call is TRBV6-1, the J call TRBJ1-5, with D hard to call. The CDR3 totals 11 residues. Germline lookup yields CDR1 MNHNS and CDR2 SASEGT. Trimming pared 1 base from V and 15 bases from J, leaving 10 bases between. CDR3 sequence (DNA): TGTGCCAGCAGTGAAGGGGCTGAGGGGCATTTT. It translates to CASSEGAEGHF.

The CDR3 bases are TGTGCCAGCAGTGAATGGACAGGGAGGGACACCGGGGAGCTGTTTTTT. Translation: CASSEWTGRDTGELFF. The chain recombines TRBV6-1 with TRBJ2-2; TRBD1 might be the D (8 bases). V dropped 2 bases and J dropped 3 bases, with 13 bases sitting between them. Germline V gene lookup returns CDR1 MNHNS and CDR2 SASEGT. The CDR3 is 16 amino acids.

About this clone: Other DNA sequences from this sample encode an identical CDR3 as well. This sequence joins TRBV5-1 and TRBJ1-5; D remains unclear. In germline, CDR1 is SGHRS, CDR2 YFSETQ. Trimming removed 0 bases at V and 4 bases at J, with 8 bases between. This CDR3 has 14 amino acids. The CDR3: CASSLGGSNQPQHF. CDR3 coding DNA: TGCGCCAGCAGCTTGGGGGGTTCGAATCAGCCCCAGCATTTT.

The chain joins TRBV5-1 to TRBJ2-7; no firm D call. The CDR3 contains 13 residues. Trimming stripped 2 bases from V and 4 bases from J, with 10 bases between. Germline values: CDR1 SGHRS, CDR2 YFSETQ. The CDR3 coding sequence is TGCGCCAGCAGCTTTAATTCAGAATACGAGCAGTACTTC. Translated: CASSFNSEYEQYF.

This clone was detected only once. A junction boundary mismatches the germline segment, possibly from a read error. The chain employs TRBV30 and TRBJ1-2, with D tentatively TRBD1 (6 bases). From germline, CDR1 is GTSNPN and CDR2 SVGIG (reference sequence). The CDR3 sequence is 13 residues long. This CDR3 is CVWSGTRGYGYTF. CDR3 bases: TGTGTCTGGAGCGGGACAAGGGGCTATGGCTACACCTTC.

J is TRBJ1-2 and V is TRBV7-8; D is perhaps TRBD1 (6 bases). The CDR3 runs 16 residues. V lost 5 bases and J lost 5, with 21 bases in between. Per germline, CDR1 SGHVS and CDR2 FQNEAQ. CDR3 in amino acids: CASSADRGGLRYGYTF. The CDR3 nucleotides are TGTGCCAGCAGCGCAGATCGGGGGGGCCTTCGATATGGCTACACCTTC.

The chain carries TRBV3-1 (or the pseudogene TRBV3-2) and TRBJ1-5, with D uncertain. The CDR3 is 17 amino acids. V was pared by 2 bases and J by 0 bases, with 14 bases between. Germline CDR1 is LGHDT and CDR2 is YNNKEL (reference sequence). CDR3 bases: TGTGCCAGCAGCCAACAAGCCGGAAGAGATAGCAATCAGCCCCAGCATTTT. This encodes CASSQQAGRDSNQPQHF.

The chain employs TRBV5-8 and TRBJ1-5; the D is unclear. Germline V gives CDR1 SGHTS, CDR2 YDEGEE. V was shortened by 4 bases and J by 1 base, with 18 bases between the two germline ends. This CDR3 is 17 amino acids long. Here the CDR3 DNA reads TGTGCCAGCAGCCCTATTTGGACTAGCGTAAGCAATCAGCCCCAGCATTTT. This gives the protein CASSPIWTSVSNQPQHF.

This chain uses TRBV4-2 with TRBJ1-6; TRBD1 is a possible D gene (5 bases). Germline loops: CDR1 LGHNA, CDR2 YNFKEQ. This CDR3 region has 15 residues. Trimming shortened V by 1 base and J by 8 bases, and 12 bases separated the two germline ends. The CDR3 DNA reads TGTGCCAGCAGCCAAGCCATGCAGGGATATTCACCCCTCCACTTT. Its translation: CASSQAMQGYSPLHF.

The chain is built from TRBV3-1 (or the pseudogene TRBV3-2) and TRBJ1-6, with D perhaps matching TRBD1 (5 bases). This CDR3 comprises 13 residues. Germline V lookup: CDR1 LGHDT, CDR2 YNNKEL (reference sequence). The V gene lost 1 base and the J gene lost 8 bases, with 6 bases spanning the gap. This chain's CDR3 is CASSQGGDSPLHF. CDR3 nucleotide sequence: TGTGCCAGCAGCCAAGGGGGGGATTCACCCCTCCACTTT.

J is TRBJ1-4 and V is TRBV7-9, with D perhaps matching TRBD1 (5 bases). Germline assignment: CDR1 SEHNR and CDR2 FQNEAQ (reference sequence). V shed 5 bases and J shed 5 bases, with 12 bases lying between them. This CDR3 spans 14 amino acids. Here the CDR3 reads CASSPLRGNEKLFF. In DNA form, the CDR3 reads TGTGCCAGCAGCCCCCTCCGGGGGAATGAAAAACTGTTTTTT.

The chain employs TRBV7-3 and TRBJ2-1; 7 positions match TRBD2. The germline gives CDR1 SGHTA, CDR2 FQGTGA. Trimming cost V 5 bases and J 4 bases; bases outside gene matches: 8. There are 15 residues in the CDR3. The CDR3 loop is CASSPGGRGYNEQFF. CDR3 DNA: TGTGCCAGCAGCCCCGGGGGGAGAGGATACAATGAGCAGTTCTTC.

This sequence joins TRBV6-5 and TRBJ1-2; unclear D gene. This CDR3 contains 11 residues. The germline V and J ends were trimmed by 5 bases and 8 bases, with 9 bases remaining between them. From germline, CDR1 is MNHEY and CDR2 SVGAGI. The CDR3, as DNA: TGTGCCAGCAGTCCCCCTCCCGGCTACACCTTC. Amino acids: CASSPPPGYTF.